This T cell receptor beta chain was documented in a study of T-cell memory formation after mild COVID-19. Points from the study as a whole: CD4/CD8 balance characterized clones contracting day 15 to 85, and CD4+ skew characterized later expanders. Confirmation was lacking for SARS-CoV-2 specificity of second-wave clones that peaked on day 37.

The authors produced TCR alpha and TCR beta cDNA libraries with sample barcodes and UMIs by 5'RACE using constant-segment primers. TCRdb passed the 5' RACE reads through MiXCR, listing each CDR3 protein once. The sample yields 250,000 to 400,000 distinct CDR3 sequences, roughly 13% seen once. There are 12 residues in the CDR3. The germline CDR1 and CDR2 sequences are MNHEY and SMNVEV (reference sequence). The V end lost 5 bases, the J end lost 10 bases, and 9 bases lay between the germline ends. For this clonotype: The antigen is not known.

The gene calls are TRBV27 and TRBJ1-6, with a tentative D call TRBD1 (6 bases). The sequencing input was PBMCs or a T cell subset sorted from them (not recorded which). This clonotype was obtained from a man in his late teens or twenties who had mild COVID-19 (a few samples of this study predate the infection). Cell type and time point are not known. The DNA for the CDR3 is TGTGCCAGCAGTCCGGGGGCATCACCCCTCCACTTT. This gives the protein CASSPGASPLHF.